This entry lists 10 T cell receptor beta chains sequenced from one sample in a study of blood T cell repertoires in COVID-19. Produced via immunoSEQ multiplex PCR; TCRdb's table is partial and in-frame only. The data hold over 120,000 clones, with about nine tenths observed a single time. Input material: PBMCs or T cells enriched from blood (not recorded which). These receptors were taken from a man in his fifties who had recovered from COVID-19.

This clone was detected only once. The V gene is TRBV6-1, the J gene TRBJ1-5; TRBD1 might be the D (5 bases). V was pared by 2 bases and J by 4 bases, with 12 bases between. This CDR3 is 15 amino acids long. CDR1 is MNHNS and CDR2 is SASEGT in the germline V gene. The CDR3 DNA sequence: TGTGCCAGCAGTGAAACCAGGGTGCGGAATCAGCCCCAGCATTTT. Its translation is CASSETRVRNQPQHF.

Here the CDR3 reads CASSLGSNRNSPLHF. CDR3 coding DNA: TGTGCCAGCAGCTTAGGATCCAACCGGAATTCACCCCTCCACTTT. The gene calls are TRBV7-2 and TRBJ1-6; D is uncertain. CDR1 and CDR2 (germline): SGHTA, FQGNSA. Deletions cut 1 base from V and 7 bases from J, with 11 bases between. The CDR3 is 15 residues long.

The CDR3 DNA reads as TGTGCCAGCAGCTTGTACAGTCTGGCAGGTTACACCTTC. Its protein is CASSLYSLAGYTF. The chain uses TRBV5-6 and TRBJ1-2; unclear D gene. V lost 1 base and J 11 bases, leaving 15 bases between the germline ends. CDR3 length equals 13 residues. CDR1 is SGHDT, CDR2 YYEEEE, per germline. Using reference TRBV5-6 and TRBJ1-2 for the parts outside the CDR3, the full variable domain is DAGVTQSPTHLIKTRGQQVTLRCSPKSGHDTVSWYQQALGQGPQFIFQYYEEEERQRGNFPDRFSGHQFPNYSSELNVNALLLGDSALYLCASSLYSLAGYTFGSGTRLTVV.

This clone showed up just once. The chain combines TRBV7-2 with TRBJ2-3; D gene ambiguous. The CDR3 runs 14 residues. V lost 5 bases and J 3 bases, leaving 12 bases between the germline ends. The V gene's germline CDR1 is SGHTA and CDR2 FQGNSA. CDR3 in DNA: TGTGCCAGCAGCCGCACAGCCGTGACAGATACGCAGTATTTT. As protein: CASSRTAVTDTQYF. The whole variable domain, filled in from reference TRBV7-2 and TRBJ2-3, reads GAGVSQSPSNKVTEKGKDVELRCDPISGHTALYWYRQSLGQGLEFLIYFQGNSAPDKSGLPSDRFSAERTGGSVSTLTIQRTQQEDSAVYLCASSRTAVTDTQYFGPGTRLTVL.

This chain connects TRBV25-1 to TRBJ2-4; the D gene is possibly TRBD2 (5 bases). CDR1 is MGHDK and CDR2 is SYGVNS in the germline V gene. Trimming stripped 2 bases from V and 15 bases from J, with 17 bases between. This CDR3 is built from 13 residues. CDR3 amino acids: CASSEGSQRGRYF. CDR3 DNA sequence: TGTGCCAGCAGTGAAGGGTCCCAGAGAGGGCGGTACTTC.

The chain combines TRBV6-5 with TRBJ1-6, with D unclear. Germline V gene data show CDR1 as MNHEY and CDR2 as SVGAGI. The CDR3 totals 13 residues. Deletions cut 4 bases from V and 8 bases from J, with 9 bases between. For the CDR3, the DNA is TGTGCCAGCAGTTTTCAGGAAGATTCACCCCTCCACTTT. Protein: CASSFQEDSPLHF.

The chain combines TRBV9 with TRBJ1-2, with D possibly TRBD1 on 6 matching bases. Per the germline V gene, CDR1 is SGDLS and CDR2 is YYNGEE. The CDR3 length is 17 residues. Between the trimmed V and J ends, which lost 5 bases and 8 bases, there was a span of 28 bases. The CDR3 region has the DNA TGTGCCAGCAGTCTCCTCGGACAGAACAAAGGGGCTGGAGGCTACACCTTC. Protein sequence: CASSLLGQNKGAGGYTF.

The chain links TRBV24-1 to TRBJ1-2; 11 positions agree with TRBD1. The CDR3 contains 16 residues. Per germline, CDR1 KGHDR and CDR2 SFDVKD. V lost 3 bases, J lost 5 bases, and 7 bases stayed unmatched. Written as DNA, the CDR3 is TGTGCCACCAGTGATCCTTGGACAGGGGGCGGTTATGGCTACACCTTC. This sequence encodes CATSDPWTGGGYGYTF.

The V gene is TRBV4-3, the J gene TRBJ2-3; the match to TRBD2 covers 8 bases. This CDR3 is built from 16 residues. The V gene's germline CDR1 is LGHNA and CDR2 YSLEER. V trimming: 3 bases; J trimming: 3 bases; junction bases outside the gene matches: 8. The CDR3 sequence is CASSHQRERGTDTQYF. The CDR3, as DNA: TGCGCCAGCAGCCACCAGCGGGAGCGGGGAACAGATACGCAGTATTTT.

The chain has TRBV6-5 and TRBJ2-2, with D perhaps TRBD2 (6 bases). The germline CDR1 and CDR2 sequences are MNHEY and SVGAGI. V dropped 6 bases and J dropped 3 bases, with 11 bases sitting between them. CDR3 size: 14 residues. The CDR3 sequence: CASRRDSHTGELFF. The DNA for the CDR3 is TGTGCCAGCAGACGGGACTCCCACACCGGGGAGCTGTTTTTT.